Each of the 32 T cell receptor beta chains below was sequenced from the same sample in a study of T cell changes during pregnancy in multiple sclerosis. The repertoire was sequenced with immunoSEQ multiplex PCR; TCRdb's copy has only in-frame clones and lacks some. The sample shows roughly 110,000 clones, approximately 90% of them seen only once. The sequenced sample was peripheral blood, obtained in the third trimester of pregnancy. The receptor set was obtained from a female donor in good health, enrolled as a control in a pregnancy study.

The chain recombines TRBV4-1 with TRBJ2-7; no firm D call. Per germline, CDR1 MGHRA and CDR2 YSYEKL. This CDR3 is built from 14 residues. V gave up 1 base and J gave up 3 bases, with 10 bases separating them. The CDR3 spells CASSQGGTIYEQYF. CDR3 nucleotides: TGCGCCAGCAGCCAAGGCGGCACTATCTACGAGCAGTACTTC.

V and J are TRBV5-4 and TRBJ2-3; D ambiguous. This CDR3 is built from 13 residues. V dropped 1 base and J dropped 4 bases, with 7 bases sitting between them. The V gene's germline CDR1 is SGHNT and CDR2 YYREEE (reference sequence). CDR3 region: CASSLSPSDTQYF. In nucleotides, the CDR3 is TGTGCCAGCAGCTTGTCCCCTTCAGATACGCAGTATTTT.

J is TRBJ1-2 and V is TRBV14, with TRBD1 matching 9 bases. The CDR3 has 14 amino acids. Germline lookup yields CDR1 SGHDN and CDR2 FVKESK. The junction had 1 base not matched to a gene; V was cut back by 1 base and J by 4 bases. The CDR3 loop reads CASSQVGQGYGYTF. CDR3 bases: TGTGCCAGCAGCCAAGTGGGACAGGGCTATGGCTACACCTTC. The whole variable domain, remainder taken from reference TRBV14 and TRBJ1-2, is EAGVTQFPSHSVIEKGQTVTLRCDPISGHDNLYWYRRVMGKEIKFLLHFVKESKQDESGMPNNRFLAERTGGTYSTLKVQPAELEDSGVYFCASSQVGQGYGYTFGSGTRLTVV.

This chain links TRBV18 with TRBJ1-5, with D tentatively TRBD1 (5 bases). Between the trimmed V and J ends, which lost 2 bases and 4 bases, there was a span of 12 bases. This CDR3 region has 15 residues. Germline-derived CDR1 and CDR2 are KGHSH and LQKENI. CDR3: CASSPDSQRNQPQHF. As DNA, the CDR3 is TGTGCCAGCTCACCAGACAGTCAACGAAATCAGCCCCAGCATTTT. The full variable domain, with the rest looked up from reference TRBV18 and TRBJ1-5, is NAGVMQNPRHLVRRRGQEARLRCSPMKGHSHVYWYRQLPEEGLKFMVYLQKENIIDESGMPKERFSAEFPKEGPSILRIQQVVRGDSAAYFCASSPDSQRNQPQHFGDGTRLSIL.

The chain carries TRBV7-9 and TRBJ1-6; a possible D gene is TRBD1 (5 bases). The CDR3 length is 15 residues. Germline CDR1 and CDR2: SEHNR and FQNEAQ (reference sequence). V gave up 5 bases and J gave up 4 bases, with 12 bases separating them. The CDR3 DNA is TGTGCCAGCAGCGCTCGGGGGGTATATAATTCACCCCTCCACTTT. Translation gives CASSARGVYNSPLHF.

CDR3 sequence: CASSQGRQGETQYF. The CDR3 coding sequence is TGTGCCAGCAGCCAAGGACGCCAGGGAGAGACCCAGTACTTC. J is TRBJ2-5 and V is TRBV4-2, with D perhaps matching TRBD1 (5 bases). Looked up from germline, CDR1 is LGHNA and CDR2 is YNFKEQ. The germline V and J ends were trimmed by 1 base and 4 bases, with 10 bases remaining between them. The CDR3 has 14 residues.

The chain employs TRBV27 and TRBJ1-1, with TRBD1 identical over 11 bases. V trimming: 5 bases; J trimming: 5 bases; junction bases outside the gene matches: 4. Germline assignment: CDR1 MNHEY and CDR2 SMNVEV (reference sequence). The CDR3 covers 14 residues. The CDR3 DNA is TGTGCCAGCAGTGCAGGGACAGGGGGTACTGAAGCTTTCTTT. Its protein product is CASSAGTGGTEAFF.

This chain links TRBV7-9 with TRBJ1-2; D remains unclear. Trimming took 1 base from V and 1 from J, leaving 10 bases between them. The CDR3 consists of 15 residues. From germline, CDR1 is SEHNR and CDR2 FQNEAQ (reference sequence). CDR3 DNA: TGTGCCAGCAGCTTAGTTTCTGCCAGTAACTATGGCTACACCTTC. Amino acids: CASSLVSASNYGYTF.

This clone was found a few times. The chain employs TRBV5-6 and TRBJ1-1; the D is unclear. The CDR3 consists of 13 residues. V was trimmed by 0 bases and J by 3 bases, leaving 6 bases between them. Germline V gives CDR1 SGHDT, CDR2 YYEEEE. Written as DNA, the CDR3 is TGTGCCAGCAGCTTGGGAGCCGACACTGAAGCTTTCTTT. It codes for CASSLGADTEAFF.

The chain employs TRBV10-3 and TRBJ2-3; 9 bases fit TRBD2. Germline assignment: CDR1 ENHRY and CDR2 SYGVKD. CDR3 length equals 17 residues. J gave up 0 bases and V 4 bases, and 8 bases lay outside the gene matches. The CDR3 region has the DNA TGTGCCATCAGTGTCCAAATTAGCGGGGGTAGCACAGATACGCAGTATTTT. Its protein product is CAISVQISGGSTDTQYF.

This chain uses TRBV19 with TRBJ1-2; D may be TRBD1 (6 bases). Trimming shortened V by 9 bases and J by 1 base, and 15 bases separated the two germline ends. The CDR3 covers 14 residues. CDR1 LNHDA and CDR2 SQIVND come from the germline V gene (reference sequence). The CDR3 region has the DNA TGTGCCAGCGCGACCCAGGGGTTTAACTATGGCTACACCTTC. It encodes CASATQGFNYGYTF.

The chain combines TRBV30 with TRBJ1-4; 7 bases line up with TRBD1. Germline CDR1 is GTSNPN and CDR2 is SVGIG (reference sequence). The CDR3 totals 13 residues. V shed 3 bases and J 7 bases; nucleotides not matched to a gene: 5. The CDR3 loop is CAWRYRGLEKLFF. CDR3 nucleotides: TGTGCCTGGAGGTATAGGGGGCTTGAAAAACTGTTTTTT.

This chain links TRBV4-1 with TRBJ1-5, with 7 positions matching TRBD1. With V trimmed by 0 bases and J by 5 bases, 13 bases remained unmatched. The CDR3 runs to 18 residues. CDR1 is MGHRA, CDR2 YSYEKL, per germline. This CDR3 is CASSQDLGTRGLYQPQHF. The CDR3 DNA sequence: TGCGCCAGCAGCCAAGATTTAGGGACAAGGGGGCTTTATCAGCCCCAGCATTTT.

The CDR3: CASSIDRGLGTEAFF. DNA for the CDR3: TGTGCCAGCAGCATTGACAGGGGGCTAGGCACTGAAGCTTTCTTT. The chain carries TRBV7-9 and TRBJ1-1, with TRBD1 matching 10 bases. V shed 5 bases, J shed 4 bases, and the junction held 7 bases outside the gene matches. CDR1 is SEHNR and CDR2 is FQNEAQ in the germline V gene (reference sequence). The CDR3 has 15 amino acids.

The genes are TRBV15 and TRBJ2-7; the D is unclear. V lost 0 bases to trimming and J lost 6 bases, with 9 bases between them. The CDR3 sequence is 13 residues long. Per germline, CDR1 LNHNV and CDR2 YYDKDF (reference sequence). The CDR3 region has the DNA TGTGCCACCAGCAGAGATCAAGCTCGCGAGCAGTACTTC. Protein product: CATSRDQAREQYF.

The V call is TRBV11-3, the J call TRBJ1-4, with 7 nucleotides matching TRBD1. The J segment lost 8 bases and the V segment lost 1 base, leaving 7 bases of the junction unmatched. CDR1 SGHNT and CDR2 YENEEA come from the germline V gene. The CDR3 is 15 amino acids. The CDR3 DNA sequence: TGTGCCAGCAGCTTAGTAGCGGACAGGCGGGAAAAACTGTTTTTT. This gives the protein CASSLVADRREKLFF.

The chain is built from TRBV5-1 and TRBJ1-3, with 9 bases fitting TRBD1. CDR1 and CDR2 from the germline V gene are SGHRS and YFSETQ. The CDR3 extends over 17 amino acids. V was pared by 3 bases and J by 3 bases, with 10 bases of the junction left unmatched. For the CDR3, the DNA is TGCGCCAGCAGCTCCCAAGCCGGGACAGGGAATGGAAACACCATATATTTT. Translation gives CASSSQAGTGNGNTIYF.

This rearrangement joins TRBV4-1 to TRBJ1-2; 9 positions agree with TRBD1. Germline V gives CDR1 MGHRA, CDR2 YSYEKL. The CDR3 consists of 16 residues. V lost 1 base, J lost 2 bases, and 5 bases stayed unmatched. The CDR3 coding sequence is TGCGCCAGCAGCCAAGTTCCTGGACAGGGGAACTATGGCTACACCTTC. Its protein product is CASSQVPGQGNYGYTF.

The chain uses TRBV12-5 and TRBJ1-5; 10 bases map to TRBD1. Germline V gives CDR1 LGHNT, CDR2 FRNRAP. V trimming: 4 bases; J trimming: 2 bases; junction bases outside the gene matches: 14. The length of the CDR3 is 19 residues. The CDR3 nucleotides read TGTGCTAGTGGTTCGGATTCTGGGACAGGGGTTTTGGGCAATCAGCCCCAGCATTTT. Residues: CASGSDSGTGVLGNQPQHF.

This chain uses TRBV5-5 with TRBJ2-7; D is unresolved. The V end lost 2 bases, the J end lost 4 bases, and 16 bases lay between the germline ends. The CDR3 length is 15 residues. Looked up from germline, CDR1 is SGHKS and CDR2 is YYEKEE (reference sequence). CDR3 sequence reads: CASSFLLGDPYEQYF. For the CDR3, the DNA is TGTGCCAGCAGCTTTCTACTCGGAGACCCTTACGAGCAGTACTTC. Combining the CDR3 with reference TRBV5-5 and TRBJ2-7 gives the whole variable domain DAGVTQSPTHLIKTRGQQVTLRCSPISGHKSVSWYQQVLGQGPQFIFQYYEKEERGRGNFPDRFSARQFPNYSSELNVNALLLGDSALYLCASSFLLGDPYEQYFGPGTRLTVT.

This chain uses TRBV5-4 with TRBJ2-7, with TRBD2 identical over 8 bases. The V gene end was trimmed by 0 bases and the J gene end by 6 bases; junction bases not matched to a gene: 11. The length of the CDR3 is 16 residues. Germline CDR1 SGHNT, CDR2 YYREEE (reference sequence). The CDR3 spells CASSLDPSSGGREQYF. In DNA, the CDR3 is TGTGCCAGCAGCTTGGATCCTTCGTCGGGGGGGCGCGAGCAGTACTTC.

This clone was seen more than once but under ten times. V is TRBV13 and J is TRBJ1-1; tentative D call: TRBD1 (6 bases). Trimming took 1 base from V and 11 from J, leaving 11 bases between them. The CDR3 totals 12 residues. Germline loops: CDR1 PRHDT, CDR2 FYEKMQ (reference sequence). The CDR3 DNA follows: TGTGCCAGCAGCTTAGTAGAGGGGGAGGCTTTCTTT. It codes for CASSLVEGEAFF.

The chain combines TRBV5-8 with TRBJ1-5; possible D gene TRBD1, 5 bases. CDR3 length: 19 residues. Germline V lookup: CDR1 SGHTS, CDR2 YDEGEE. The ends were cut back, 0 bases at V and 0 bases at J, with 19 bases in the middle. CDR3 in DNA: TGTGCCAGCAGCTTGGCTGGTGGGGCAGACCTTTATAGCAATCAGCCCCAGCATTTT. It codes for CASSLAGGADLYSNQPQHF.

The rearrangement links TRBV7-8 to TRBJ1-1; 8 positions match TRBD1. The CDR3 totals 14 residues. Germline values: CDR1 SGHVS, CDR2 FQNEAQ. V shed 5 bases and J 7 bases; nucleotides not matched to a gene: 9. The CDR3 here is CASSQPDRVVEAFF. DNA of the CDR3: TGTGCCAGCAGCCAACCGGACAGGGTGGTTGAAGCTTTCTTT.

This clone has just one count. The chain employs TRBV19 and TRBJ1-1; 11 nucleotides align to TRBD1. After removal of 8 bases from V and 4 bases from J, the junction contained 3 bases not matched to a gene. Germline V CDR1 and CDR2: LNHDA, SQIVND (reference sequence). The CDR3 covers 13 residues. CDR3 protein: CASSGTGGTEAFF. For the CDR3, the DNA is TGTGCCAGTTCTGGGACAGGGGGCACTGAAGCTTTCTTT.

V gene TRBV19 combines with J gene TRBJ1-2, with a weak D call TRBD1 (6 bases). V lost 8 bases and J lost 5, with 9 bases in between. CDR1 and CDR2 (germline): LNHDA, SQIVND (reference sequence). The CDR3 totals 11 residues. The DNA for the CDR3 is TGTGCCAGTCAGGGGCAATATGGCTACACCTTC. It encodes CASQGQYGYTF.

V usage is TRBV4-1 and J usage is TRBJ2-3, with no clear D. The CDR3 totals 15 residues. The germline V gene encodes CDR1 MGHRA and CDR2 YSYEKL. With 4 bases removed from V and 2 bases from J, the gap between germline ends came to 13 bases. The CDR3 DNA reads as TGCGCCAGCAGCCCCACCACTGGTACCACAGATACGCAGTATTTT. Translating it yields CASSPTTGTTDTQYF.

V is TRBV7-9 and J is TRBJ2-5; TRBD1 aligns across 9 bases. The CDR3 is made up of 14 amino acids. Germline values: CDR1 SEHNR, CDR2 FQNEAQ (reference sequence). V gave up 5 bases and J gave up 5 bases; unmatched junction bases: 6. This chain's CDR3 is CASSRTGGAETQYF. DNA for the CDR3: TGTGCCAGCAGCAGAACAGGGGGCGCCGAGACCCAGTACTTC.

The chain combines TRBV5-1 with TRBJ2-4, with 8 bases fitting TRBD2. CDR1 is SGHRS, CDR2 YFSETQ, per germline. Trimming cost V 4 bases and J 0 bases; bases outside gene matches: 12. The CDR3 totals 18 residues. CDR3 in DNA: TGCGCCAGCAGCCCTGAGGGACTAGGTGGCTTAGCCAAAAACATTCAGTACTTC. Translated: CASSPEGLGGLAKNIQYF.

The chain combines TRBV5-5 with TRBJ1-2; 7 bases map to TRBD1. The CDR3 loop spans 15 amino acids. Germline trimming cut 3 bases from V and 2 bases from J; bases unmatched to any gene: 7. Germline V gives CDR1 SGHKS, CDR2 YYEKEE (reference sequence). The CDR3 loop reads CASSSLSTGNYGYTF. The CDR3 DNA reads TGTGCCAGCAGCTCCCTATCGACAGGGAACTATGGCTACACCTTC. Looking up the rest from reference TRBV5-5 and TRBJ1-2 gives the full variable domain: DAGVTQSPTHLIKTRGQQVTLRCSPISGHKSVSWYQQVLGQGPQFIFQYYEKEERGRGNFPDRFSARQFPNYSSELNVNALLLGDSALYLCASSSLSTGNYGYTFGSGTRLTVV.

V and J are TRBV11-2 and TRBJ1-3; D not certain. Germline V CDR1 and CDR2: SGHAT, FQNNGV. The CDR3 totals 13 residues. Trimming took off 0 bases at V and 7 bases at J, with 7 bases between the two ends. Written as DNA, the CDR3 is TGTGCCAGCAGCTTAGACACTAGGAACACCATATATTTT. As protein: CASSLDTRNTIYF.

The V call is TRBV19, the J call TRBJ2-1, with D unclear. The length of the CDR3 is 11 residues. The germline V gene has CDR1 LNHDA and CDR2 SQIVND (reference sequence). The V end was cut by 4 bases, the J end by 6 bases, with 4 bases between. CDR3 residues: CASSTSNEQFF. The CDR3, as DNA: TGTGCCAGTAGTACTAGCAATGAGCAGTTCTTC.